Below, one TCR beta chain is given with its context. Between the trimmed V and J ends, which lost 0 bases and 2 bases, there was a span of 11 bases. CDR3 size: 15 residues. In germline, CDR1 is SGHRS, CDR2 YFSETQ. Authors' methods: Nucleated cell number was recorded as an estimate derived from reference gene primer amplification. Profiling relied on immunoSEQ multiplex PCR, and the TCRdb table lists in-frame clones only, not all of them. V, J and clone size reflect that table, while D and trimming were determined from the DNA. Of approximately 150,000 clones listed, around 83% are singletons. This sample was taken from a study of blood T cell repertoires in COVID-19. Study-wide context: Italy, Spain and the United States were the sources of the convalescent and acute COVID-19 samples. PBMCs, B-cell-depleted T cells, or T cells were the source of the cDNA or gDNA that made up the material.

This chain joins TRBV5-1 and TRBJ1-2; a possible D gene is TRBD1 (5 bases). The source of this sequence is a woman aged 50 to 60 with COVID-19, enrolled during active disease. The sequenced sample was peripheral blood. CDR3 in amino acids: CASSLAQGTNYGYTF. CDR3 DNA: TGCGCCAGCAGCTTGGCCCAGGGTACAAACTATGGCTACACCTTC.